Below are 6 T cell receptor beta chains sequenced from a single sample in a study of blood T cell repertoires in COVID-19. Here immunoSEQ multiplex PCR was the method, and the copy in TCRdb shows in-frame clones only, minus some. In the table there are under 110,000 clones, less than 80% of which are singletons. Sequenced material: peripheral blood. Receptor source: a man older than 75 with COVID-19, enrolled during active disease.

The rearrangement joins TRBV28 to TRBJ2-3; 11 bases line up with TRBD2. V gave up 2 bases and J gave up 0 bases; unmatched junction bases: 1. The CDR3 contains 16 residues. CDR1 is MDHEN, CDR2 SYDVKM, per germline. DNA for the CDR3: TGTGCCAGCAGTTTAGGACTAGCGGGTAGCACAGATACGCAGTATTTT. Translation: CASSLGLAGSTDTQYF.

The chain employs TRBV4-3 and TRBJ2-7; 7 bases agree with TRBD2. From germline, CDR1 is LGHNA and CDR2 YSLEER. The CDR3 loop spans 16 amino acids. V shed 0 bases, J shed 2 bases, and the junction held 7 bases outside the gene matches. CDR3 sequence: CASSQDGGGATYEQYF. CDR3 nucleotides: TGCGCCAGCAGCCAAGATGGCGGGGGAGCTACCTACGAGCAGTACTTC.

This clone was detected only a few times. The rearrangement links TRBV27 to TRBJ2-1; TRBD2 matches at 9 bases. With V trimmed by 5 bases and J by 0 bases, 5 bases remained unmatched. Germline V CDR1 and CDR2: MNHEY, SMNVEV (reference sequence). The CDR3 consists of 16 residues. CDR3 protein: CASSLLAGSSYNEQFF. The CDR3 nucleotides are TGTGCCAGCAGTCTCCTAGCGGGGTCCTCCTACAATGAGCAGTTCTTC.

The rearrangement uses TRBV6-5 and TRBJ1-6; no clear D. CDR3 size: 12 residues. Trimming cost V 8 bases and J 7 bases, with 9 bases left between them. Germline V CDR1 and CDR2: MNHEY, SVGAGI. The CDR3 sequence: CASGGVNSPLHF. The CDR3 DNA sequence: TGTGCCAGCGGAGGTGTAAATTCACCCCTCCACTTT.

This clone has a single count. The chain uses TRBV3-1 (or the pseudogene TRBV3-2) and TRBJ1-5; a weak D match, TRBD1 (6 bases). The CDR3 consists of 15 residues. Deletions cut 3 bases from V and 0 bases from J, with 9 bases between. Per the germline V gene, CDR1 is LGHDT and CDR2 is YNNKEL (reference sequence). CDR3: CASSQGAYSNQPQHF. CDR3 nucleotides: TGTGCCAGCAGCCAGGGGGCCTATAGCAATCAGCCCCAGCATTTT.

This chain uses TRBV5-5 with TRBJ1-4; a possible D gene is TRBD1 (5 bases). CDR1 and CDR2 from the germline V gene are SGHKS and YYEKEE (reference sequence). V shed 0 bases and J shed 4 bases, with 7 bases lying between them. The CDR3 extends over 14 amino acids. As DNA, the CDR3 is TGTGCCAGCAGCTTGGGACAGATTAATGAAAAACTGTTTTTT. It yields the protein CASSLGQINEKLFF.